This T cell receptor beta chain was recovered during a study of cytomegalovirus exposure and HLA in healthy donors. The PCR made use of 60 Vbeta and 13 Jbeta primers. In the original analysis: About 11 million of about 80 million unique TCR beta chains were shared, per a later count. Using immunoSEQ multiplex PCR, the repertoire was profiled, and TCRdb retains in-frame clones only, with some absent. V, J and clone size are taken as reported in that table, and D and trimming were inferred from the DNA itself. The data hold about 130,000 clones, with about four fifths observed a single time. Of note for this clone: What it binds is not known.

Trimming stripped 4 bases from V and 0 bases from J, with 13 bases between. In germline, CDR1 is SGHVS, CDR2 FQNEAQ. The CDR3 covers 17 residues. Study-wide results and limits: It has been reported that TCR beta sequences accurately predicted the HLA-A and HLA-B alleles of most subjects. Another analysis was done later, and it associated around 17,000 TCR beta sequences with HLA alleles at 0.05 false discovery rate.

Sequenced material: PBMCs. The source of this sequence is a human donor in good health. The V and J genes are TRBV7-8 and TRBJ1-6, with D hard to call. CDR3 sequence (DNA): TGTGCCAGCAGCTCAGTGGTGGCAGACTCCTATAATTCACCCCTCCACTTT. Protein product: CASSSVVADSYNSPLHF.